This T cell receptor (beta chain) comes out of a study of PD-L1 blockade in urothelial cancer. This table comes from immunoSEQ multiplex PCR, and its TCRdb copy is limited to in-frame clones, with some not included. Among 25,000 to 30,000 clones, 65% to 90% were seen once, and the ten largest hold roughly 1.9%. Germline values: CDR1 SGHRS, CDR2 YFSETQ. Trimming at V came to 4 bases and at J to 1 base, leaving 11 bases not matched to a gene. The CDR3 contains 19 residues. Sequences were derived from PBMCs, sampled around atezolizumab (anti-PD-L1) treatment. The chain combines TRBV5-1 with TRBJ2-3, with 14 bases lining up with TRBD2. The receptor was derived from a man aged 45 to 65 with urothelial cancer. Written as DNA, the CDR3 is TGCGCCAGCAGCCCGAGACTAGCGGGGGGGCCGATGGGCACAGATACGCAGTATTTT. This sequence encodes CASSPRLAGGPMGTDTQYF.